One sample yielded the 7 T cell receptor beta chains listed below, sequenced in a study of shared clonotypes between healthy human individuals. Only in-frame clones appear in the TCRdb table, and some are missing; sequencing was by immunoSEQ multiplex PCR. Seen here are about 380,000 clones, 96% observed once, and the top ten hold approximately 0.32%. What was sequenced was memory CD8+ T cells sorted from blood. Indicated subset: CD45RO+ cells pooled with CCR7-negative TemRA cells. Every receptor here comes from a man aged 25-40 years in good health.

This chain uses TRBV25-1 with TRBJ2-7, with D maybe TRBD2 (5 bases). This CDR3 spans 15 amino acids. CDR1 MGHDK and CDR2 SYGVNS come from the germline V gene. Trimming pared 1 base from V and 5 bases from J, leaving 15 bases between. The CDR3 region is CASSEWVRGDHEQYF. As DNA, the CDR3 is TGTGCCAGCAGTGAATGGGTACGGGGTGACCACGAGCAGTACTTC.

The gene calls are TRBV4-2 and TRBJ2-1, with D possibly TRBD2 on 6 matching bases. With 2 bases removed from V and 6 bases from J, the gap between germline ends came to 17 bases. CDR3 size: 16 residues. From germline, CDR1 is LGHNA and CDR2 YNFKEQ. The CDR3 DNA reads TGTGCCAGCAGCCAAACCCGGGACTCGGTTTTCAATGAGCAGTTCTTC. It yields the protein CASSQTRDSVFNEQFF.

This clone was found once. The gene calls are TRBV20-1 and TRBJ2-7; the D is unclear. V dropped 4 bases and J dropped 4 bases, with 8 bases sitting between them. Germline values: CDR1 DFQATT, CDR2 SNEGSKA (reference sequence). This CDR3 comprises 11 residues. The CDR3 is CSAIVGYEQYF. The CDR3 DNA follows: TGCAGTGCTATTGTGGGATACGAGCAGTACTTC.

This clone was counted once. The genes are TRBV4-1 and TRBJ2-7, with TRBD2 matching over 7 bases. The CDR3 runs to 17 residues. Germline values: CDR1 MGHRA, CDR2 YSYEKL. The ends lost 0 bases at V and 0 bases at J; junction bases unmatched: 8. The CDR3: CASSQEIGGSFSYEQYF. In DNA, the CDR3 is TGCGCCAGCAGCCAAGAGATCGGCGGGAGCTTCTCCTACGAGCAGTACTTC.

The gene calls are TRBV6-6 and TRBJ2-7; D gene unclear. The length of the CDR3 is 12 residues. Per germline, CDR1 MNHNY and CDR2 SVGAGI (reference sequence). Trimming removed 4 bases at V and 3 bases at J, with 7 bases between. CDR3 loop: CASSFSNYEQYF. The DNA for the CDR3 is TGTGCCAGCAGTTTTAGCAACTACGAGCAGTACTTC.

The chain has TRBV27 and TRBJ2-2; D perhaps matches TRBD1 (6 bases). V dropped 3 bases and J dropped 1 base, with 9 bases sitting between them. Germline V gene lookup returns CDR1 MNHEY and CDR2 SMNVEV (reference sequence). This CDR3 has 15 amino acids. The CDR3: CASSFKGGNTGELFF. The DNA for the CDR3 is TGTGCCAGCAGTTTTAAAGGGGGGAACACCGGGGAGCTGTTTTTT.

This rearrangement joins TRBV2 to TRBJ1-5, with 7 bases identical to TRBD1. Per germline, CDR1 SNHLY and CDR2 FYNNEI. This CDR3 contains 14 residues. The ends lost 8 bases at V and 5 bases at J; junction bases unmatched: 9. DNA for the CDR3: TGTGCCAGCCGGACAGGACCCTCACATCAGCCCCAGCATTTT. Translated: CASRTGPSHQPQHF.